This T cell receptor (beta chain) was sequenced for a study of cytomegalovirus exposure and HLA in healthy donors. Study-wide findings and caveats: Sequence variants that were highly shared formed a cluster that was likely a sequencing artifact.

The PCR employed 60 Vbeta primers together with 13 Jbeta primers. Assay used: immunoSEQ multiplex PCR; TCRdb lists only in-frame clones, some missing. This sample's clone table lists nearly 200,000 clones. Healthy bone marrow donors formed the donor group. Comment on this clone: No antigen is known for it.

V lost 3 bases and J 3 bases, leaving 15 bases between the germline ends. The CDR3 runs 16 residues. CDR1 MDHEN and CDR2 SYDVKM come from the germline V gene. This TCR was sampled from a boy younger than 18 in good health and CMV-seronegative. The sequenced sample consisted of PBMCs. This rearrangement joins TRBV28 to TRBJ2-1; the D is unclear. CDR3 in DNA: TGTGCCAGCAGTTTCGACACCCTTGGCAGCTACAATGAGCAGTTCTTC. It translates to CASSFDTLGSYNEQFF.